Given below is one T cell receptor beta chain in context. Its antigen is unknown. The sort gate was single viable CD3+CD4+CD8-CD45RO+ cells for memory CD4+ T cells. The data were obtained in a study of memory CD4+ T cells and cytomegalovirus serostatus. Study summary: This sample comes from healthy Belgian adults, several CMV seropositive, 24 seronegative.

The CDR3 is 15 amino acids. The V gene's germline CDR1 is SNHLY and CDR2 FYNNEI. V trimming: 4 bases; J trimming: 5 bases; junction bases outside the gene matches: 7. Whole-study findings and limits: CD4+ memory repertoires contained about two fifths of the roughly 160 reported CMV TCRbeta sequences. Median bootstrapped AUC for CMV status was about 0.94 originally, around 0.91 US-trained.

Authors' processing steps: After removing out-of-frame reads, over 2 million distinct TCRbeta sequences remained. Produced via immunoSEQ multiplex PCR; TCRdb's table is partial and in-frame only. Clone size and V and J calls were adopted from that table, with D and trimming inferred from the DNA. The table includes about 41,000 clones, 70% to 80% detected once. Sequenced: memory CD4+ T cells from blood. The J gene is TRBJ1-5, the V gene TRBV2; 8 bases are shared with TRBD1. The source is an adult in good health and CMV-seronegative. The CDR3 protein is CASSGGQAPYQPQHF. The CDR3 region has the DNA TGTGCCAGCAGTGGGGGACAGGCCCCCTATCAGCCCCAGCATTTT.